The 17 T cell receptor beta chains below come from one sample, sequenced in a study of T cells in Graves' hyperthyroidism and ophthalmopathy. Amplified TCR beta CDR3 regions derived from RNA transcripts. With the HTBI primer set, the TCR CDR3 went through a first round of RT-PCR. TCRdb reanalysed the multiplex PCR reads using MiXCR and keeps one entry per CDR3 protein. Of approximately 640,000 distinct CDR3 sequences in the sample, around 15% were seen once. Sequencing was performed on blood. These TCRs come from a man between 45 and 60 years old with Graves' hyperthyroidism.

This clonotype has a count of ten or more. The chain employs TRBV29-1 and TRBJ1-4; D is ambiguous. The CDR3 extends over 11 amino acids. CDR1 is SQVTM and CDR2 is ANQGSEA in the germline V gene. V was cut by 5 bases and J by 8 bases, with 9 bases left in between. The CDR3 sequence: CSVRDTEKLFF. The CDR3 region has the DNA TGCAGCGTTAGAGACACGGAAAAACTGTTTTTT.

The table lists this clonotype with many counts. The CDR3 loop is CAISDPGTDYGYTF. The CDR3 DNA reads as TGTGCCATCAGTGACCCCGGGACCGACTATGGCTACACCTTC. This chain connects TRBV10-3 to TRBJ1-2, with D possibly matching TRBD1 (5 bases). The germline CDR1 and CDR2 sequences are ENHRY and SYGVKD. V gave up 3 bases and J gave up 3 bases, with 11 bases separating them. This CDR3 has 14 residues.

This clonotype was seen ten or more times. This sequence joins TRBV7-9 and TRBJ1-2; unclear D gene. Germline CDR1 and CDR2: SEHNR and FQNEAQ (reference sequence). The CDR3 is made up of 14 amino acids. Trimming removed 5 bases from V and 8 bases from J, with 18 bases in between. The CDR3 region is CASSPGNSLGGYTF. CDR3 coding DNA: TGTGCCAGCAGCCCCGGGAATTCTTTGGGAGGCTACACCTTC.

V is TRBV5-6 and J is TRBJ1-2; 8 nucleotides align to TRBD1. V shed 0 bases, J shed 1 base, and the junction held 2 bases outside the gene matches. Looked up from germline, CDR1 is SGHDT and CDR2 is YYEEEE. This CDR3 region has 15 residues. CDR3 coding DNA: TGTGCCAGCAGCTTGGTGGACAGGGATAACTATGGCTACACCTTC. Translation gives CASSLVDRDNYGYTF.

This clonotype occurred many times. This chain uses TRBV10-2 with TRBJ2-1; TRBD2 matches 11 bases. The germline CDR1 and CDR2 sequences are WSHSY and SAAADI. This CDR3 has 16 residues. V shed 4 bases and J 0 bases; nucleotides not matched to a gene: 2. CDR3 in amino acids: CASSGGLADSYNEQFF. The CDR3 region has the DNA TGCGCCAGCAGTGGGGGACTAGCGGACTCCTACAATGAGCAGTTCTTC.

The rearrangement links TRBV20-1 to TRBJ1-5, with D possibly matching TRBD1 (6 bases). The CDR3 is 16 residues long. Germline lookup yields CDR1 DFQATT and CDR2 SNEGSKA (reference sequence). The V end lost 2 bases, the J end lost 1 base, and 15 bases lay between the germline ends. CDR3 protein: CSARRRGSGSNQPQHF. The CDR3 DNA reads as TGCAGTGCTAGAAGGAGGGGGAGTGGGAGCAATCAGCCCCAGCATTTT.

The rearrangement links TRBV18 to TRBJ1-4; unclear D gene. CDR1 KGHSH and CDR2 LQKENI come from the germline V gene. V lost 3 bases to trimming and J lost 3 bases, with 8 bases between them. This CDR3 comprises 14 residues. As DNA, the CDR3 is TGTGCCAGCTCACCTGGCCACGCTAATGAAAAACTGTTTTTT. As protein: CASSPGHANEKLFF.

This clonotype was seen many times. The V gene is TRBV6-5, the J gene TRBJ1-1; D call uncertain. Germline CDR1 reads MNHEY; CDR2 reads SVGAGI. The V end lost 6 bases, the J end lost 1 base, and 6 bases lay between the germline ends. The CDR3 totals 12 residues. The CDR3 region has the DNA TGTGCCAGCAGCCACTCGAACACTGAAGCTTTCTTT. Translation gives CASSHSNTEAFF.

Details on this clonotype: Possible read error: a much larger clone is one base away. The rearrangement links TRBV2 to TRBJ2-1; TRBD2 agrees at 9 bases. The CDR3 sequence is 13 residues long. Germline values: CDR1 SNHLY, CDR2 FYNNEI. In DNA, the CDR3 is TGTGCCAGCAAGGCGGGAGGGTACAATGGGCAGTTCTTC. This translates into CASKAGGYNGQFF.

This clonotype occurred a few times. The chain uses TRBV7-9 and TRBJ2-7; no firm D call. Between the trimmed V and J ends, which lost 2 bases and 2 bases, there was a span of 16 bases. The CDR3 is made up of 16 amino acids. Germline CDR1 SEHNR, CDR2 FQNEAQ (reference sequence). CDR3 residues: CASSLQTFRTPYEQYF. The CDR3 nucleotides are TGTGCCAGCAGCTTACAAACCTTTCGAACTCCCTACGAGCAGTACTTC.

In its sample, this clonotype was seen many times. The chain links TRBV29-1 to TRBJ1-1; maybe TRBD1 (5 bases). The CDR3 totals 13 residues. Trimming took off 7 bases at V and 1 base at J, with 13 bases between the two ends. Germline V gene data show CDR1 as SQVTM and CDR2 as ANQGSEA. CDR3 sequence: CSGDYGQNTEAFF. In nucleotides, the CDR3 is TGCAGCGGAGATTACGGACAGAACACTGAAGCTTTCTTT.

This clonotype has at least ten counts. The CDR3 DNA is TGTGCCAGCAGCTTAGTCTCCAGCTCCTACGAGCAGTACTTC. This encodes CASSLVSSSYEQYF. This rearrangement joins TRBV7-8 to TRBJ2-7, with D unclear. Between the trimmed V and J ends, which lost 1 base and 0 bases, there was a span of 7 bases. Germline assignment: CDR1 SGHVS and CDR2 FQNEAQ. The CDR3 totals 14 residues.

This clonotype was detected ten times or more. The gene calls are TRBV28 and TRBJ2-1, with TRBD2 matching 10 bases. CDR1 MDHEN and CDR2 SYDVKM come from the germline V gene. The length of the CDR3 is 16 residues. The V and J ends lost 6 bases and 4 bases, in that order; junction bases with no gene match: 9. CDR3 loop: CASRVKAGGRYNEQFF. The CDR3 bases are TGTGCCAGCAGGGTTAAAGCGGGAGGGCGGTACAATGAGCAGTTCTTC.

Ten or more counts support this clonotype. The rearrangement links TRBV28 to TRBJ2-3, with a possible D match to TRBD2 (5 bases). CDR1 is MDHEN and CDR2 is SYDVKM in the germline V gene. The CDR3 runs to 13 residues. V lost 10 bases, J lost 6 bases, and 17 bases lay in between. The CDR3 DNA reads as TGTGCCACCTACGGGATGAGGAAGGATACGCAGTATTTT. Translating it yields CATYGMRKDTQYF. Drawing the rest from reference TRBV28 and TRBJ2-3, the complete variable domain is DVKVTQSSRYLVKRTGEKVFLECVQDMDHENMFWYRQDPGLGLRLIYFSYDVKMKEKGDIPEGYSVSREKKERFSLILESASTNQTSMYLCATYGMRKDTQYFGPGTRLTVL.

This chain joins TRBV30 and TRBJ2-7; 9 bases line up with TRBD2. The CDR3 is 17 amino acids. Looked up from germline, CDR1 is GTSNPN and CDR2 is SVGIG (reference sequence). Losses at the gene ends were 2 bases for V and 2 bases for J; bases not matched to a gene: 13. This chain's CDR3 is CAWSFFSRLAGTYEQYF. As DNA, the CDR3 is TGTGCCTGGAGTTTCTTCTCTCGGCTAGCGGGAACCTACGAGCAGTACTTC.

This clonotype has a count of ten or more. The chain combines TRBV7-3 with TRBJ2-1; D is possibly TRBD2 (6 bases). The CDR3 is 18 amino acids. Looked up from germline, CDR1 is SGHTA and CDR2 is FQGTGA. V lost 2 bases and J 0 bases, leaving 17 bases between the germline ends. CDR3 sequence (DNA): TGTGCCAGCAGCTTAGAGGGAGGTACGGCAAGCTCCTACAATGAGCAGTTCTTC. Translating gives CASSLEGGTASSYNEQFF. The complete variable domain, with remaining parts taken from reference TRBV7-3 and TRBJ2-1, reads GAGVSQTPSNKVTEKGKYVELRCDPISGHTALYWYRQSLGQGPEFLIYFQGTGAADDSGLPNDRFFAVRPEGSVSTLKIQRTERGDSAVYLCASSLEGGTASSYNEQFFGPGTRLTVL.

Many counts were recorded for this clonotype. In DNA, the CDR3 is TGTGCCAGCAGTCCGGACAGGGCACATAGGAACACTGAAGCTTTCTTT. It codes for CASSPDRAHRNTEAFF. The chain combines TRBV6-2 or TRBV6-3 with TRBJ1-1, with 8 bases matching TRBD1. Germline-derived CDR1 and CDR2 are MNHEY and SVGEGT. This CDR3 is 16 amino acids long. The V gene end was trimmed by 5 bases and the J gene end by 1 base; junction bases not matched to a gene: 9.